The 24 T cell receptor beta chains in this list originate from one sample, sequenced in a study of early stage breast cancer tumors (dated by TCRdb to about 2017). Library generation was performed with the immunoSEQ multiplex PCR assay. TCRdb re-hosts the immuneACCESS table, in-frame sequences only. Its copies lack some clones; in the studies checked, an unresolved V gene accounts for under half of them, and the cause for the rest is not known. The sample records about 31,000 clones, roughly 77% of which are singletons. The ten largest clones represent about 4.3% of the sample. Sequencing input: blood. Receptors were obtained from a person aged 40 to 49 with breast cancer.

The V and J genes are TRBV13 and TRBJ2-7, with no clear D. V was pared by 4 bases and J by 3 bases, with 19 bases between. Germline V gene sequence: CDR1 PRHDT, CDR2 FYEKMQ (reference sequence). The CDR3 spans 16 residues. CDR3 DNA: TGTGCCAGCAGCTCCTCGCCCCCAATCGGTGTCTACGAGCAGTACTTC. This gives the protein CASSSSPPIGVYEQYF.

This chain joins TRBV13 and TRBJ2-7; a possible D gene is TRBD1 (6 bases). The ends were cut back, 0 bases at V and 2 bases at J, with 8 bases in the middle. Germline V gene sequence: CDR1 PRHDT, CDR2 FYEKMQ (reference sequence). This CDR3 has 14 amino acids. The CDR3 DNA sequence: TGTGCCAGCAGCTTAGGACAGGGCACCTACGAGCAGTACTTC. Translated, it gives CASSLGQGTYEQYF.

The chain uses TRBV9 and TRBJ2-3; 10 bases match TRBD2. Germline V CDR1 and CDR2: SGDLS, YYNGEE. The length of the CDR3 is 15 residues. V dropped 4 bases and J dropped 4; count of bases not matched to a gene: 6. The CDR3 loop is CASSKGGTSADTQYF. The CDR3 DNA follows: TGTGCCAGCAGCAAAGGTGGGACTAGCGCAGATACGCAGTATTTT.

By proportion, this clone is medium-sized. The CDR3 DNA follows: TGTGCCAGCAGTGACTTGTCTCCGGGTGAGCAGTTCTTC. It codes for CASSDLSPGEQFF. The chain carries TRBV6-4 and TRBJ2-1; D is unclear. The CDR3 runs 13 residues. Germline CDR1 and CDR2: MRHNA and SNTAGT. Trimming took off 1 base at V and 9 bases at J, with 10 bases between the two ends.

This clone has more than one count but fewer than ten. The rearrangement joins TRBV19 to TRBJ1-1; D remains unclear. V lost 2 bases to trimming and J lost 3 bases, with 7 bases between them. CDR3 size: 13 residues. Germline V lookup: CDR1 LNHDA, CDR2 SQIVND (reference sequence). CDR3 loop: CASSITAYTEAFF. CDR3 DNA: TGTGCCAGTAGTATAACCGCGTACACTGAAGCTTTCTTT.

This chain uses TRBV9 with TRBJ1-2, with a weak D call TRBD1 (5 bases). This CDR3 is built from 14 residues. The ends were cut back, 0 bases at V and 4 bases at J, with 10 bases in the middle. The V gene's germline CDR1 is SGDLS and CDR2 YYNGEE. CDR3: CASSVEMGGYGYTF. The CDR3 region has the DNA TGTGCCAGCAGCGTAGAGATGGGGGGCTATGGCTACACCTTC.

The chain recombines TRBV7-9 with TRBJ2-2, with a possible D match to TRBD2 (6 bases). The CDR3 has 15 residues. Germline-derived CDR1 and CDR2 are SEHNR and FQNEAQ (reference sequence). The germline V and J ends were trimmed by 5 bases and 5 bases, with 15 bases remaining between them. The CDR3 protein is CASSLGTVETGELFF. DNA for the CDR3: TGTGCCAGCAGCCTCGGGACTGTTGAAACCGGGGAGCTGTTTTTT.

The rearrangement links TRBV18 to TRBJ2-5; D call uncertain. Trimming stripped 2 bases from V and 4 bases from J, with 20 bases between. Germline-derived CDR1 and CDR2 are KGHSH and LQKENI. The CDR3 contains 17 residues. The CDR3 coding sequence is TGTGCCAGCTCACCAAACGCCGTGACCAACTTGGGAGAGACCCAGTACTTC. Its protein is CASSPNAVTNLGETQYF.

The rearrangement links TRBV10-3 to TRBJ2-3; D may be TRBD1 or TRBD2 (6 bases each). The CDR3 length is 15 residues. Germline-derived CDR1 and CDR2 are ENHRY and SYGVKD. Trimming removed 2 bases at V and 0 bases at J, with 9 bases between. CDR3 region: CAISEVGGSTDTQYF. The CDR3, as DNA: TGTGCCATCAGTGAGGTAGGGGGGAGCACAGATACGCAGTATTTT.

The chain links TRBV19 to TRBJ2-3, with TRBD2 identical over 7 bases. The CDR3 is 14 amino acids. Per the germline V gene, CDR1 is LNHDA and CDR2 is SQIVND (reference sequence). V lost 4 bases, J lost 4 bases, and 5 bases stayed unmatched. The CDR3 nucleotides read TGTGCCAGTAGTAGCGAGGCGGGAGCAGATACGCAGTATTTT. Translating it yields CASSSEAGADTQYF.

The rearrangement uses TRBV9 and TRBJ1-3; D is ambiguous. Trimming removed 4 bases from V and 1 base from J, with 15 bases in between. The CDR3 consists of 16 residues. Looked up from germline, CDR1 is SGDLS and CDR2 is YYNGEE. The CDR3 spells CASSPRELRSGNTIYF. CDR3 DNA: TGTGCCAGCAGCCCCCGAGAACTTAGATCTGGAAACACCATATATTTT.

The table lists this clone with a count of one. The chain links TRBV7-9 to TRBJ1-2, with D perhaps matching TRBD1 (5 bases). The CDR3 spans 14 residues. CDR1 is SEHNR and CDR2 is FQNEAQ in the germline V gene (reference sequence). V was trimmed by 6 bases and J by 4 bases, leaving 15 bases between them. The CDR3 nucleotides are TGTGCCAGCAGTCCCGACGGGGGATTCTATGGCTACACCTTC. Protein product: CASSPDGGFYGYTF.

The chain carries TRBV6-1 and TRBJ2-7; TRBD1 aligns across 9 bases. V lost 3 bases to trimming and J lost 1 base; unmatched junction nucleotides: 4. The length of the CDR3 is 15 residues. Germline CDR1 and CDR2: MNHNS and SASEGT. The chain's CDR3 is CASSETGGSSYEQYF. DNA for the CDR3: TGTGCCAGCAGTGAGACAGGGGGGAGTTCCTACGAGCAGTACTTC.

CDR3 region: CAWQSRGALGWANVLTF. The DNA of the CDR3 is TGTGCCTGGCAATCGCGGGGCGCCCTCGGGTGGGCCAACGTCCTGACTTTC. The V gene is TRBV30, the J gene TRBJ2-6, with D possibly matching TRBD2 (6 bases). The V gene's germline CDR1 is GTSNPN and CDR2 SVGIG (reference sequence). Trimming left V 5 bases short and J 5 bases short, with 22 bases between. This CDR3 is 17 amino acids long.

The chain combines TRBV2 with TRBJ1-4; the D is unclear. The CDR3 runs to 16 residues. V gave up 6 bases and J gave up 0 bases, with 14 bases separating them. In germline, CDR1 is SNHLY, CDR2 FYNNEI. CDR3 protein: CASSLLETATNEKLFF. The CDR3 DNA reads TGTGCCAGCAGCCTCCTCGAAACCGCAACTAATGAAAAACTGTTTTTT.

The chain links TRBV7-2 to TRBJ2-5, with TRBD2 identical over 8 bases. The length of the CDR3 is 14 residues. Per germline, CDR1 SGHTA and CDR2 FQGNSA. V was clipped by 7 bases and J by 12 bases; unmatched bases: 16. This chain's CDR3 is CASTNKGLGRAEYF. The CDR3 DNA reads TGTGCCAGCACCAATAAGGGTCTCGGGAGGGCCGAGTACTTC.

V usage is TRBV5-4 and J usage is TRBJ2-7, with 11 bases that match TRBD2. V lost 5 bases to trimming and J lost 1 base; unmatched junction nucleotides: 5. CDR1 is SGHNT and CDR2 is YYREEE in the germline V gene (reference sequence). The CDR3 has 15 amino acids. The CDR3 nucleotides are TGTGCCAGCAGACCCGGGACTAGCGGTTCCTACGAGCAGTACTTC. Encoded protein: CASRPGTSGSYEQYF.

This clone was seen only once. The V gene is TRBV11-3, the J gene TRBJ2-2; no clear D. This CDR3 contains 16 residues. Trimming removed 5 bases at V and 3 bases at J, with 16 bases between. Germline CDR1 SGHNT, CDR2 YENEEA. DNA for the CDR3: TGTGCCAGCAGCCCAGTAAGGCCCCCGGACACCGGGGAGCTGTTTTTT. Translation gives CASSPVRPPDTGELFF.

The chain is built from TRBV6-1 and TRBJ2-2; possible D gene TRBD2, 6 bases. V dropped 4 bases and J dropped 4 bases, with 13 bases sitting between them. CDR3 length: 15 amino acids. Germline V gene data show CDR1 as MNHNS and CDR2 as SASEGT. CDR3 residues: CASSVTAEGTGELFF. The CDR3 region has the DNA TGTGCCAGCAGTGTAACAGCGGAGGGCACCGGGGAGCTGTTTTTT.

The chain couples TRBV7-2 to TRBJ2-5, with 9 bases fitting TRBD1. V gave up 3 bases and J gave up 5 bases; unmatched junction bases: 7. CDR1 is SGHTA and CDR2 is FQGNSA in the germline V gene. This CDR3 region has 15 residues. As DNA, the CDR3 is TGTGCCAGCAGCTTTTACAGGGGGCGTCGGGAGACCCAGTACTTC. Translation gives CASSFYRGRRETQYF.

In this sample, this clone turned up a few times. The chain recombines TRBV18 with TRBJ1-2, with D uncertain. Germline values: CDR1 KGHSH, CDR2 LQKENI. Trimming shortened V by 2 bases and J by 9 bases, and 10 bases separated the two germline ends. This CDR3 has 12 residues. The CDR3, as DNA: TGTGCCAGCTCACCAGACCTTTCGAGCTACACCTTC. Amino acid sequence: CASSPDLSSYTF.

The chain links TRBV7-8 to TRBJ2-1; 13 bases align to TRBD2. V lost 1 base to trimming and J lost 9 bases; unmatched junction nucleotides: 6. Germline V CDR1 and CDR2: SGHVS, FQNEAQ. The length of the CDR3 is 16 residues. CDR3 nucleotide sequence: TGTGCCAGCAGCTTAGTCCCGGGACTAGCGGGAATTGAGCAGTTCTTC. This translates into CASSLVPGLAGIEQFF.

The chain links TRBV5-5 to TRBJ2-2; TRBD1 might be the D (6 bases). The CDR3 extends over 15 amino acids. Germline lookup yields CDR1 SGHKS and CDR2 YYEKEE (reference sequence). V was shortened by 2 bases and J by 7 bases, with 15 bases between the two germline ends. The CDR3 bases are TGTGCCAGCAGCTTCGGTGCAGGGGCAAGCGGGGAGCTGTTTTTT. Amino acids: CASSFGAGASGELFF. The full variable domain, with the rest looked up from reference TRBV5-5 and TRBJ2-2, is DAGVTQSPTHLIKTRGQQVTLRCSPISGHKSVSWYQQVLGQGPQFIFQYYEKEERGRGNFPDRFSARQFPNYSSELNVNALLLGDSALYLCASSFGAGASGELFFGEGSRLTVL.

J is TRBJ1-3 and V is TRBV6-6; D not resolved. The germline V and J ends were trimmed by 7 bases and 4 bases, with 8 bases remaining between them. Germline loops: CDR1 MNHNY, CDR2 SVGAGI (reference sequence). This CDR3 comprises 12 residues. The DNA for the CDR3 is TGTGCCAGCACCCGGTCCGGAAACACCATATATTTT. It translates to CASTRSGNTIYF.